What follows is one T cell receptor beta chain and its context. What it recognizes is unknown. At one end the junction does not follow the germline gene, possibly because of a read error. This CDR3 region has 14 residues. This sample was taken from a study of regulatory T cells in long-lasting Graves disease. General observations from the study: The study found TRBV28, TRBJ1-2 and TRBJ2-5 favored in persistent disease.

The sample's time point: persistent/refractory GD, antithyroid drugs over 5 years with positive TRAb. After RNA was extracted from PBMCs, the TCR library was made from it. About 10 milliliters of peripheral blood were taken and placed in EDTA tubes. According to the study, TCR beta libraries were built with iRepertoire HTBI primers and CDR3-region Arm-PCR. TCRdb ran MiXCR on the multiplex PCR reads and lists one entry per CDR3 protein. Among 400,000 to 500,000 distinct CDR3 sequences listed, roughly 23% were seen once. This sequence joins TRBV12-3 or TRBV12-4 and TRBJ1-5; D is unclear. The origin of this receptor is a female donor with Graves disease. Here the sequenced sample was peripheral blood mononuclear cells (PBMCs), taken when the disease was refractory, from a patient treated with antithyroid drugs. CDR3 region: CASSLANRNRPQHF. CDR3 DNA: TGTGCCAGCAGTTTAGCGAACCGGAATCGGCCCCAGCATTTT.